The T cell receptor (beta chain) under discussion was sequenced for a study of T cell repertoires in breast cancer. An expanded emulsion RT-PCR with primers for all TCR V genes paired CD8+ T cell chains. Blocking oligonucleotides added to a second nested PCR suppressed unpaired genes. Via MiXCR, TCRdb re-called the emulsion pairing reads, giving one row per CDR3 protein. The sample has some 37,000 distinct CDR3 sequences; about 41% are singletons. Many counts were recorded for this clonotype. The CDR3 is made up of 12 amino acids. With 5 bases removed from V and 2 bases from J, the gap between germline ends came to 5 bases. From germline, CDR1 is SEHNR and CDR2 FQNEAQ (reference sequence).

Sequences were obtained from CD8+ T cells. This sequence was found in a pool of human donors with breast cancer or a healthy control (not recorded which). This sequence joins TRBV7-9 and TRBJ2-3; D ambiguous. CDR3 DNA: TGTGCCAGCAGCCCCGACACAGATACGCAGTATTTT. It specifies CASSPDTDTQYF.